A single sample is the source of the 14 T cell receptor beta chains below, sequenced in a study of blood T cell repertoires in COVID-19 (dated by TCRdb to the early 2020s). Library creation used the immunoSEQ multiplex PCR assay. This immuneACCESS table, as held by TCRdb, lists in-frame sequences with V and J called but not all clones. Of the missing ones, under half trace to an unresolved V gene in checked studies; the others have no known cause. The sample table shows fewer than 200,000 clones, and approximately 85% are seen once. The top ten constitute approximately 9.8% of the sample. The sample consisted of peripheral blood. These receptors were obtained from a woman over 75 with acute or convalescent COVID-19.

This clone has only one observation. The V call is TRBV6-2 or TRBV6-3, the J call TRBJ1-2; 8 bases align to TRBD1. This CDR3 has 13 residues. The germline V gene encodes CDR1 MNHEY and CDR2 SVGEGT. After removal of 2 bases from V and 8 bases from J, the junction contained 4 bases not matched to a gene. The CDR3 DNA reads TGTGCCAGCAGTTACGACAGGGGTCTCGGCTACACCTTC. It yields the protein CASSYDRGLGYTF.

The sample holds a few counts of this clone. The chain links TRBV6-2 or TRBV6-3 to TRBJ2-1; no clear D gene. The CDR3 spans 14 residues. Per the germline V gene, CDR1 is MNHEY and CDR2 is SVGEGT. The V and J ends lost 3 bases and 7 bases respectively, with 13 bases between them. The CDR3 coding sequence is TGTGCCAGCAGTTATAGGAGTCCGCCGAATGAGCAGTTCTTC. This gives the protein CASSYRSPPNEQFF.

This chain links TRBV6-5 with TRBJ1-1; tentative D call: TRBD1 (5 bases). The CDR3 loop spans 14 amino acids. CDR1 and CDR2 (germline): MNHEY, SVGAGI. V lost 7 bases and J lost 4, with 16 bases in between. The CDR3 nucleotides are TGTGCCAGCAACTGGGCGGGGCTTACCACTGAAGCTTTCTTT. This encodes CASNWAGLTTEAFF.

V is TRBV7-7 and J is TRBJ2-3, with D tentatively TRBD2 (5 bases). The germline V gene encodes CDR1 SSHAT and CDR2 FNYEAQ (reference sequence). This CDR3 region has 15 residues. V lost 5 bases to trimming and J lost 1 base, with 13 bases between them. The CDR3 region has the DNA TGTGCCAGCAGCCTGGGGAGTCTTGGCACAGATACGCAGTATTTT. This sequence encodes CASSLGSLGTDTQYF.

The CDR3 DNA follows: TGTGCCAGCTCACCCTTTGGCCGAACGAACACCGGGGAGCTGTTTTTT. This gives the protein CASSPFGRTNTGELFF. The V and J genes are TRBV18 and TRBJ2-2; the D is unclear. Germline loops: CDR1 KGHSH, CDR2 LQKENI. CDR3 length equals 16 residues. Between the trimmed V and J ends, which lost 3 bases and 0 bases, there was a span of 11 bases. The full variable domain, with the rest looked up from reference TRBV18 and TRBJ2-2, is NAGVMQNPRHLVRRRGQEARLRCSPMKGHSHVYWYRQLPEEGLKFMVYLQKENIIDESGMPKERFSAEFPKEGPSILRIQQVVRGDSAAYFCASSPFGRTNTGELFFGEGSRLTVL.

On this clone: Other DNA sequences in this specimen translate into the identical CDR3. CDR3 DNA: TGTGCCAGCTCCCCGGGACAGGGCGGAGAAAAACTGTTTTTT. Translated: CASSPGQGGEKLFF. This sequence joins TRBV18 and TRBJ1-4; 9 bases match TRBD1. The V segment lost 6 bases and the J segment 8 bases; nucleotides outside the gene matches: 7. Germline V gene sequence: CDR1 KGHSH, CDR2 LQKENI. The CDR3 consists of 14 residues.

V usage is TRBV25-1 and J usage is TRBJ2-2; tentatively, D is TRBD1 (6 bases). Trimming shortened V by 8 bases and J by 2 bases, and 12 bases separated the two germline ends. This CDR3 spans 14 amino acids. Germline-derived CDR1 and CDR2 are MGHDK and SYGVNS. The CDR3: CASQQGLNTGELFF. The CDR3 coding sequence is TGTGCCAGCCAACAGGGCCTAAACACCGGGGAGCTGTTTTTT.

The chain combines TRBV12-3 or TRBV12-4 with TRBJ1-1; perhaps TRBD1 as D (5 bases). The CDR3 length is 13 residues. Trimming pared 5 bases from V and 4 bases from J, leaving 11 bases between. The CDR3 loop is CASSGHTPTEAFF. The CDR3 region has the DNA TGTGCCAGCAGTGGACATACCCCCACTGAAGCTTTCTTT.

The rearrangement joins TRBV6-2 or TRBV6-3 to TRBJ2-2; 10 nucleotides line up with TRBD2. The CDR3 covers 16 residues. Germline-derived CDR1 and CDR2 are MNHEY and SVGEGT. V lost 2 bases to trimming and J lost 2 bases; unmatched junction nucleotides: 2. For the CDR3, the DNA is TGTGCCAGCAGTTACGTAGCGGGGGGAAACACCGGGGAGCTGTTTTTT. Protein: CASSYVAGGNTGELFF.

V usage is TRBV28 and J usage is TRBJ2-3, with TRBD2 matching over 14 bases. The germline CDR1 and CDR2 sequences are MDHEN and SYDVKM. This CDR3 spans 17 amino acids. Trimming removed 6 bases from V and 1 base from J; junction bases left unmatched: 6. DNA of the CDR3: TGTGCCAGCAGACTTTCGGGACTAGCGGGAGGCACAGATACGCAGTATTTT. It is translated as CASRLSGLAGGTDTQYF.

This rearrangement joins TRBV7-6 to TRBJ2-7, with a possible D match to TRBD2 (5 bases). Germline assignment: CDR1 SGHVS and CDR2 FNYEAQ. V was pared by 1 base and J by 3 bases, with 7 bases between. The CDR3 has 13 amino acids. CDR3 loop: CASSLGRVYEQYF. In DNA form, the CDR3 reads TGTGCCAGCAGCTTAGGGCGGGTCTACGAGCAGTACTTC.

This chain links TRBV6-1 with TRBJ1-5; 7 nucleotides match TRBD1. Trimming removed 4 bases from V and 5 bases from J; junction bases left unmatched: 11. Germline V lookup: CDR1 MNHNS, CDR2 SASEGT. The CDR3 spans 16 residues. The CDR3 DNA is TGTGCCAGCAGTGCCCCAGCGACAGGGAGCCATCAGCCCCAGCATTTT. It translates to CASSAPATGSHQPQHF.

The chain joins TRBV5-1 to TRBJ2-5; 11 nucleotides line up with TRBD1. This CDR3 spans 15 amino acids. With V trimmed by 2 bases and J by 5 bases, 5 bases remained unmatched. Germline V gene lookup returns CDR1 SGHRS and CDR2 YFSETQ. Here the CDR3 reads CASSFGTGGLETQYF. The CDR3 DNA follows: TGCGCCAGCAGCTTCGGGACAGGGGGTTTGGAGACCCAGTACTTC.

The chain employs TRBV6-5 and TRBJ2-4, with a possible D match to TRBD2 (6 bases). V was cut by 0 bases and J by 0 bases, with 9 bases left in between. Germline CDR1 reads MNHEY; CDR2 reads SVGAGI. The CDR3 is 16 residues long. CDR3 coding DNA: TGTGCCAGCAGTTACTCCTACGGGAGAGCCAAAAACATTCAGTACTTC. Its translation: CASSYSYGRAKNIQYF.